The next 32 T cell receptor beta chains were all read from a single sample in a study of blood T cells in healthy people across ages. Primers used in a second PCR of about 6 to 11 cycles were a sample-barcoded 5' primer and a J-beta primer mix. TCRdb recomputed calls from the 5' RACE reads with MiXCR, one row per CDR3 protein. The table has fewer than 750,000 distinct CDR3 sequences, roughly half seen once. Specimen: blood. The receptor source for this set is a woman older than 75 in good health.

This clonotype was counted at least ten times. The chain has TRBV5-1 and TRBJ1-2, with unresolved D. The CDR3 covers 15 residues. CDR1 and CDR2 (germline): SGHRS, YFSETQ. V was cut by 2 bases and J by 2 bases, with 13 bases left in between. CDR3 nucleotides: TGCGCCAGCAGCTTCGAGGGAGCGGGGAACTATGGCTACACCTTC. It yields the protein CASSFEGAGNYGYTF.

This clonotype was picked up many times. The V gene is TRBV20-1, the J gene TRBJ2-7, with a possible D match to TRBD1 (5 bases). The germline V gene encodes CDR1 DFQATT and CDR2 SNEGSKA (reference sequence). The CDR3 sequence is 14 residues long. Deletions cut 4 bases from V and 1 base from J, with 14 bases between. CDR3 nucleotide sequence: TGCAGTGCTAAAGGCGCAGGGCCGTCCTACGAGCAGTACTTC. Translation gives CSAKGAGPSYEQYF.

The chain carries TRBV19 and TRBJ2-1; D remains unclear. Trimming pared 3 bases from V and 7 bases from J, leaving 7 bases between. The CDR3 is 12 amino acids. CDR1 is LNHDA, CDR2 SQIVND, per germline (reference sequence). The CDR3 loop is CASSMLGNEQFF. The CDR3, as DNA: TGTGCCAGTAGTATGCTCGGAAATGAGCAGTTCTTC.

This clonotype was recorded a few times. V is TRBV3-1 and J is TRBJ2-1; D is uncertain. Germline V gene sequence: CDR1 LGHDT, CDR2 YNNKEL (reference sequence). V was pared by 0 bases and J by 3 bases, with 9 bases between. The CDR3 is 15 residues long. The CDR3 spells CASSQDLGIYNEQFF. The CDR3 region has the DNA TGTGCCAGCAGCCAAGATCTAGGGATCTACAATGAGCAGTTCTTC.

This clonotype was observed at least ten times. The J gene is TRBJ2-5, the V gene TRBV4-2, with 9 bases aligning to TRBD2. The CDR3 loop spans 17 amino acids. V gave up 0 bases and J gave up 1 base; unmatched junction bases: 6. Germline CDR1 is LGHNA and CDR2 is YNFKEQ. Here the CDR3 reads CASSQDVAGGIQETQYF. Here the CDR3 DNA reads TGTGCCAGCAGCCAAGACGTTGCGGGGGGGATCCAAGAGACCCAGTACTTC.

This chain connects TRBV13 to TRBJ1-6; D ambiguous. V lost 9 bases, J lost 8 bases, and 17 bases lay in between. Germline V gene data show CDR1 as PRHDT and CDR2 as FYEKMQ (reference sequence). The CDR3 runs to 14 residues. The CDR3 nucleotides read TGTGCCAGTGTGAGCGCAGGTCGGCATTCACCCCTCCACTTT. This encodes CASVSAGRHSPLHF.

At least ten counts were recorded for this clonotype. The chain recombines TRBV6-6 with TRBJ1-6; the match to TRBD1 covers 7 bases. After removal of 4 bases from V and 7 bases from J, the junction contained 4 bases not matched to a gene. The CDR3 contains 14 residues. Germline assignment: CDR1 MNHNY and CDR2 SVGAGI (reference sequence). CDR3 sequence (DNA): TGTGCCAGCAGTTCGACAGGGTTCAATTCACCCCTCCACTTT. Translation: CASSSTGFNSPLHF.

The chain combines TRBV29-1 with TRBJ2-1; D might be TRBD2 (6 bases). Trimming cost V 6 bases and J 6 bases, with 12 bases left between them. The CDR3 is made up of 12 amino acids. Germline V CDR1 and CDR2: SQVTM, ANQGSEA. CDR3 residues: CSVTGTFNEQFF. The CDR3 region has the DNA TGCAGCGTGACCGGGACTTTCAATGAGCAGTTCTTC.

The chain has TRBV6-2 or TRBV6-3 and TRBJ1-4; 7 positions agree with TRBD1. The CDR3 runs 15 residues. Germline assignment: CDR1 MNHEY and CDR2 SVGEGT. V gave up 8 bases and J gave up 8 bases; unmatched junction bases: 14. The CDR3 nucleotides are TGTGCCAGCGGGGACGGGACAGAATTCGGAGAAAAACTGTTTTTT. Its translation is CASGDGTEFGEKLFF.

This chain connects TRBV9 to TRBJ2-4, with TRBD1 as a possible D gene (5 bases). CDR1 and CDR2 from the germline V gene are SGDLS and YYNGEE. Trimming left V 4 bases short and J 0 bases short, with 14 bases between. The CDR3 consists of 16 residues. CDR3 amino acids: CASSLGTDRAKNIQYF. CDR3 nucleotides: TGTGCCAGCAGCCTTGGAACCGACAGAGCCAAAAACATTCAGTACTTC.

CDR3 in amino acids: CASPEPSGAGELFF. The CDR3 DNA is TGTGCCAGCCCCGAACCCTCAGGGGCCGGGGAGCTGTTTTTT. The V and J genes are TRBV9 and TRBJ2-2; perhaps TRBD1 as D (6 bases). V was clipped by 7 bases and J by 6 bases, with 16 bases between them. Per germline, CDR1 SGDLS and CDR2 YYNGEE. This CDR3 region has 14 residues.

The rearrangement joins TRBV27 to TRBJ2-3; no clear D. Germline CDR1 reads MNHEY; CDR2 reads SMNVEV (reference sequence). Trimming pared 2 bases from V and 1 base from J, leaving 13 bases between. The CDR3 extends over 16 amino acids. The CDR3 nucleotides read TGTGCCAGCAGTTTAACGGCATTGGTTGGCACAGATACGCAGTATTTT. This codes for CASSLTALVGTDTQYF.

This clonotype was detected only a few times. This rearrangement joins TRBV28 to TRBJ2-7, with TRBD2 matching over 9 bases. CDR3 size: 15 residues. V was clipped by 3 bases and J by 7 bases; unmatched bases: 10. Per germline, CDR1 MDHEN and CDR2 SYDVKM. DNA for the CDR3: TGTGCCAGCAGTTTTGCGGGAGGGCCTCCCAATGAGCAGTACTTC. It encodes CASSFAGGPPNEQYF.

The chain carries TRBV7-2 and TRBJ1-2; D is uncertain. The CDR3 sequence is 14 residues long. V dropped 5 bases and J dropped 8 bases, with 18 bases sitting between them. Germline V gene lookup returns CDR1 SGHTA and CDR2 FQGNSA. CDR3 DNA: TGTGCCAGCAGCGAACCGCAGAGGCCGTGGGGCTACACCTTC. It translates to CASSEPQRPWGYTF.

The gene calls are TRBV12-3 or TRBV12-4 and TRBJ1-6; perhaps TRBD1 as D (6 bases). The CDR3 has 16 residues. V lost 5 bases, J lost 0 bases, and 11 bases lay in between. As DNA, the CDR3 is TGTGCCAGCAGTCCCCAGGGGAGCTCCTATAATTCACCCCTCCACTTT. It yields the protein CASSPQGSSYNSPLHF.

This chain joins TRBV20-1 and TRBJ2-1; TRBD2 matches at 12 bases. This CDR3 is built from 15 residues. The trim removed 4 bases at V and 8 bases at J, leaving 9 bases unmatched. CDR1 is DFQATT and CDR2 is SNEGSKA in the germline V gene (reference sequence). The CDR3 DNA sequence: TGCAGTGCTACCACCGGGGCTAGCGGGAGGGATGAGCAGTTCTTC. Its protein product is CSATTGASGRDEQFF.

The V call is TRBV3-1, the J call TRBJ1-5; TRBD1 aligns across 11 bases. J gave up 15 bases and V 2 bases, and 9 bases lay outside the gene matches. CDR3 size: 14 residues. Germline CDR1 reads LGHDT; CDR2 reads YNNKEL (reference sequence). As DNA, the CDR3 is TGTGCCAGCAGCCAAACGCTCGGACAGGGGGCAAGGCATTTT. Amino acids: CASSQTLGQGARHF. Variable domain in full (rest from reference TRBV3-1 and TRBJ1-5): DTAVSQTPKYLVTQMGNDKSIKCEQNLGHDTMYWYKQDSKKFLKIMFSYNNKELIINETVPNRFSPKSPDKAHLNLHINSLELGDSAVYFCASSQTLGQGARHFGDGTRLSIL.

The V gene is TRBV3-1, the J gene TRBJ2-1; 11 nucleotides align to TRBD2. The CDR3 sequence is 15 residues long. V was pared by 4 bases and J by 6 bases, with 5 bases of the junction left unmatched. Germline assignment: CDR1 LGHDT and CDR2 YNNKEL (reference sequence). This CDR3 reads CASSPLTSGANEQFF. CDR3 nucleotides: TGTGCCAGCAGCCCACTGACTAGCGGGGCCAATGAGCAGTTCTTC.

V is TRBV5-6 and J is TRBJ2-6; D unresolved. The germline V gene encodes CDR1 SGHDT and CDR2 YYEEEE. This CDR3 is built from 16 residues. V was clipped by 1 base and J by 2 bases, with 10 bases between them. CDR3 DNA: TGTGCCAGCAGCTTGCGAGTGAGTCCTGGGGCCAACGTCCTGACTTTC. This sequence encodes CASSLRVSPGANVLTF.

V is TRBV28 and J is TRBJ1-1; tentatively, D is TRBD1 (6 bases). This CDR3 spans 14 amino acids. CDR1 and CDR2 from the germline V gene are MDHEN and SYDVKM. Trimming removed 5 bases from V and 3 bases from J, with 13 bases in between. The CDR3 protein is CASSTRGGYTEAFF. In DNA form, the CDR3 reads TGTGCCAGCAGTACTAGAGGGGGGTACACTGAAGCTTTCTTT. Using reference TRBV28 and TRBJ1-1 for the parts outside the CDR3, the full variable domain is DVKVTQSSRYLVKRTGEKVFLECVQDMDHENMFWYRQDPGLGLRLIYFSYDVKMKEKGDIPEGYSVSREKKERFSLILESASTNQTSMYLCASSTRGGYTEAFFGQGTRLTVV.

This chain connects TRBV24-1 to TRBJ2-6; D is perhaps TRBD1 or TRBD2 (5 bases each). The CDR3 runs to 14 residues. Germline-derived CDR1 and CDR2 are KGHDR and SFDVKD. V was clipped by 5 bases and J by 4 bases, with 8 bases between them. CDR3 amino acids: CATSGDLGANVLTF. The CDR3 DNA reads as TGTGCCACCAGTGGGGACCTCGGGGCCAACGTCCTGACTTTC.

The chain links TRBV5-1 to TRBJ2-3; 7 bases are shared with TRBD2. This CDR3 spans 17 amino acids. Losses at the gene ends were 4 bases for V and 0 bases for J; bases not matched to a gene: 11. Germline V gives CDR1 SGHRS, CDR2 YFSETQ. CDR3 protein: CASSRWASGASTDTQYF. The DNA of the CDR3 is TGCGCCAGCAGCCGTTGGGCGAGCGGGGCAAGCACAGATACGCAGTATTTT.

This chain connects TRBV25-1 to TRBJ2-1; 8 bases are shared with TRBD1. Germline assignment: CDR1 MGHDK and CDR2 SYGVNS. Losses at the gene ends were 4 bases for V and 12 bases for J; bases not matched to a gene: 8. The CDR3 is made up of 13 amino acids. CDR3 sequence reads: CASSVLDRGPQFF. The CDR3 DNA reads as TGTGCCAGCAGTGTCCTCGACAGGGGACCGCAGTTCTTC.

The chain links TRBV20-1 to TRBJ2-7; TRBD2 agrees at 10 bases. This CDR3 region has 13 residues. The V gene's germline CDR1 is DFQATT and CDR2 SNEGSKA (reference sequence). V gave up 6 bases and J gave up 3 bases; unmatched junction bases: 5. CDR3 loop: CSATTSGDYEQYF. DNA of the CDR3: TGCAGTGCCACCACTAGCGGGGACTACGAGCAGTACTTC.

As for this clonotype: A read error may explain this, as a much larger clone is one base away. The V gene is TRBV12-3 or TRBV12-4, the J gene TRBJ2-1; 9 nucleotides agree with TRBD2. The CDR3 spans 15 residues. The CDR3 loop is CASGFSGTSSNEQFF. The CDR3 region has the DNA TGTGCCAGCGGTTTCTCCGGGACTAGCAGTAATGAGCAGTTCTTC.

This clonotype was counted between two and nine times. This may be a read error, as it is one base from a much larger clone. The rearrangement joins TRBV5-1 to TRBJ2-1; 7 positions agree with TRBD1. TRBJ2-7 explains the end of the DNA better; the J call may be wrong. The V gene's germline CDR1 is SGHRS and CDR2 YFSETQ. This CDR3 has 15 amino acids. CDR3 sequence reads: CASSLSAIQGNEQYF. CDR3 nucleotides: TGCGCCAGCAGCTTATCCGCTATACAGGGGAATGAGCAGTACTTC.

This clonotype was detected only a few times. The chain joins TRBV12-3 or TRBV12-4 to TRBJ1-4; the D gene is possibly TRBD1 (5 bases). V was pared by 6 bases and J by 6 bases, with 17 bases between. There are 15 residues in the CDR3. The CDR3 spells CASSPTAGRYEKLFF. The CDR3 nucleotides read TGTGCCAGCAGCCCGACAGCAGGACGATATGAAAAACTGTTTTTT.

This chain uses TRBV5-5 with TRBJ2-3; D may be TRBD1 or TRBD2 (5 bases each). The germline gives CDR1 SGHKS, CDR2 YYEKEE (reference sequence). Trimming took off 5 bases at V and 0 bases at J, with 13 bases between the two ends. The CDR3 runs 15 residues. The CDR3: CASRLPGRSTDTQYF. CDR3 nucleotide sequence: TGTGCCAGCAGACTGCCGGGACGGAGCACAGATACGCAGTATTTT.

This clonotype was seen many times. The chain is built from TRBV6-5 and TRBJ2-3; maybe TRBD2 (6 bases). CDR1 is MNHEY and CDR2 is SVGAGI in the germline V gene. Deletions cut 8 bases from V and 1 base from J, with 19 bases between. The CDR3 covers 16 residues. The CDR3 spells CASGLHGGRGTDTQYF. For the CDR3, the DNA is TGTGCCAGCGGCTTGCATGGAGGGCGAGGCACAGATACGCAGTATTTT.

This chain links TRBV5-1 with TRBJ1-5, with TRBD1 matching over 7 bases. Germline values: CDR1 SGHRS, CDR2 YFSETQ. The junction had 6 bases not matched to a gene; V was cut back by 4 bases and J by 5 bases. The CDR3 has 14 amino acids. CDR3 amino acids: CASSPDRSDQPQHF. DNA for the CDR3: TGCGCCAGCAGCCCGGACAGGTCCGATCAGCCCCAGCATTTT.

The chain employs TRBV4-1 and TRBJ1-2, with TRBD1 identical over 7 bases. The V segment lost 3 bases and the J segment 4 bases; nucleotides outside the gene matches: 5. This CDR3 spans 14 amino acids. CDR1 and CDR2 from the germline V gene are MGHRA and YSYEKL. The CDR3 nucleotides are TGCGCCAGCAGCCATAGGGACAGCGCCTATGGCTACACCTTC. Its translation is CASSHRDSAYGYTF.

This clonotype was counted ten times or more. J is TRBJ2-1 and V is TRBV5-1, with 7 bases aligning to TRBD2. The CDR3 runs to 13 residues. V trimming: 0 bases; J trimming: 10 bases; junction bases outside the gene matches: 4. The V gene's germline CDR1 is SGHRS and CDR2 YFSETQ. The CDR3 protein is CASSLERGLEQFF. CDR3 nucleotides: TGCGCCAGCAGCTTGGAGCGGGGACTGGAGCAGTTCTTC.